The T cell receptor (beta chain) under discussion was sequenced for a study of blood T cell repertoires in COVID-19. Whole-study context: From the United States, Italy and Spain came samples of acute and convalescent COVID-19.

Sequenced by immunoSEQ multiplex PCR; TCRdb stores in-frame clones only, minus some. The sample holds approximately 170,000 clones; about 90% are singletons and the top ten take roughly 10%. V shed 2 bases and J 3 bases; nucleotides not matched to a gene: 11. The CDR3 loop spans 17 amino acids. Researchers sorted participants into cohorts using their self-reported clinical history. Donors in Cohort 3 who had recovered were those with two negative PCRs, healthcare professional clearance, or resolution of their symptoms. What was sequenced was PBMCs or T cells enriched from blood (not recorded which). The clonotype originates from a woman younger than 35 who had recovered from COVID-19. The rearrangement joins TRBV23-1 to TRBJ2-7; TRBD1 matches 9 bases. TRBV23-1 is an ORF, and what it does is uncertain. The CDR3 nucleotides read TGCGCCAGCAGTCAACACCCGACAGGGGGGAACTACTACGAGCAGTACTTC. It encodes CASSQHPTGGNYYEQYF.